The subject of this entry is one T cell receptor beta chain. The source of the sample is a study of monozygotic twins with inflammatory bowel disease. For every donor, one blood sample of over 2 ml was drawn. No sorting of T cells preceded isolation of total RNA from whole blood. The CDR3 extends over 14 amino acids. CDR1 and CDR2 (germline): MDHEN, SYDVKM. TCRdb reprocessed the 5' RACE reads and stores each CDR3 protein as one record, lacking DNA. The sample table sets out approximately 340,000 distinct CDR3 sequences. The sequenced material came from blood. The sequence came from a human donor with ulcerative colitis or Crohn's disease, or a healthy co-twin of an affected twin (not recorded which). The chain carries TRBV28 and TRBJ2-7. This CDR3 is CASSSVGDSYEQYF.